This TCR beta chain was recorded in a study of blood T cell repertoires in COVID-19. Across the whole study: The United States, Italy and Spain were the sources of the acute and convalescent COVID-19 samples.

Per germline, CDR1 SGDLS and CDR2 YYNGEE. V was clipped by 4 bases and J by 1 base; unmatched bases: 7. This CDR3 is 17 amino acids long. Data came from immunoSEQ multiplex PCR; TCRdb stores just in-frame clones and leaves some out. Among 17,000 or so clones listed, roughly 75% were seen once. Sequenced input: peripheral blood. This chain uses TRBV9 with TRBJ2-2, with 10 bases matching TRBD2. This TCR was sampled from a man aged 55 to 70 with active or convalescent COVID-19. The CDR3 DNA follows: TGTGCCAGCAGCCGACTAGCGGGCAGTTTGAACACCGGGGAGCTGTTTTTT. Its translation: CASSRLAGSLNTGELFF.